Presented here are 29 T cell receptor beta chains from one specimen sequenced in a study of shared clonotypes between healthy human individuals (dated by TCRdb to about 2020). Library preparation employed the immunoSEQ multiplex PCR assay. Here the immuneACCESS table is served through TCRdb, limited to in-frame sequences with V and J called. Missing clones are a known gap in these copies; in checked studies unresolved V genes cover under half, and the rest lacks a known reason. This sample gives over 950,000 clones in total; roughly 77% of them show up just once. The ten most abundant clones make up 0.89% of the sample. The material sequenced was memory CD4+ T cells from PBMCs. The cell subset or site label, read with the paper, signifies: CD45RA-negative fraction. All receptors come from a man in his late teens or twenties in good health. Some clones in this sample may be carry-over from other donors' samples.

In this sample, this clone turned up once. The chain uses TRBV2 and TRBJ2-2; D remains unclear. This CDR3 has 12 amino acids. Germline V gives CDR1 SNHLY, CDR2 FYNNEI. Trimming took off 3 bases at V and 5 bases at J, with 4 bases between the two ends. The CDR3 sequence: CASSDLTGELFF. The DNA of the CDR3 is TGTGCCAGCAGTGACTTGACCGGGGAGCTGTTTTTT. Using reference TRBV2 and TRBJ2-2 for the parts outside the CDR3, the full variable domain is EPEVTQTPSHQVTQMGQEVILRCVPISNHLYFYWYRQILGQKVEFLVSFYNNEISEKSEIFDDQFSVERPDGSNFTLKIRSTKLEDSAMYFCASSDLTGELFFGEGSRLTVL.

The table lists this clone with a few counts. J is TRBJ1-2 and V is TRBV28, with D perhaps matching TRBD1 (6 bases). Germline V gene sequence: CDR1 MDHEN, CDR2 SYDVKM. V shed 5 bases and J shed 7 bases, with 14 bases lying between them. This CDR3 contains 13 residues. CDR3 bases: TGTGCCAGCAGTCCCGTGGTGGGGGCTGGCTACACCTTC. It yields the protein CASSPVVGAGYTF.

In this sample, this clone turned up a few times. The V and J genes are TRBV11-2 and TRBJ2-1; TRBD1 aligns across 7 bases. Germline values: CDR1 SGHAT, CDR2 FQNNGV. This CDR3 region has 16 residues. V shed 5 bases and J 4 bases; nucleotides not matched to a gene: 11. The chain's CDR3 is CASSQRDRPLYNEQFF. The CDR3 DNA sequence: TGTGCCAGCAGCCAACGGGACAGACCGTTGTACAATGAGCAGTTCTTC.

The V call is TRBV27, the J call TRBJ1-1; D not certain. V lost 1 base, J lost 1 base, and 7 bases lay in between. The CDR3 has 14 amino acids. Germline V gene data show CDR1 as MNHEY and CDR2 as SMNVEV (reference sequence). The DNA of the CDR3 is TGTGCCAGCAGTTTATTTTCCGGGAACACTGAAGCTTTCTTT. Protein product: CASSLFSGNTEAFF.

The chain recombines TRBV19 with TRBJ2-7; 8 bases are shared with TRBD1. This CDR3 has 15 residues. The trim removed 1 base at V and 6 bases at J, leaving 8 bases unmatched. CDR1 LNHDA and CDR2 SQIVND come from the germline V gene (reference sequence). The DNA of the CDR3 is TGTGCCAGTAGTATAGGTGCAGGGGGCGTCGGCGAGCAGTACTTC. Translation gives CASSIGAGGVGEQYF. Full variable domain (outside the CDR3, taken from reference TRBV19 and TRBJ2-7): DGGITQSPKYLFRKEGQNVTLSCEQNLNHDAMYWYRQDPGQGLRLIYYSQIVNDFQKGDIAEGYSVSREKKESFPLTVTSAQKNPTAFYLCASSIGAGGVGEQYFGPGTRLTVT.

CDR3 loop: CASRKTGLNTGELFF. DNA of the CDR3: TGTGCCAGCAGGAAGACAGGGTTGAACACCGGGGAGCTGTTTTTT. V usage is TRBV6-1 and J usage is TRBJ2-2; TRBD1 matches at 7 bases. The CDR3 spans 15 residues. The germline V gene has CDR1 MNHNS and CDR2 SASEGT. V lost 6 bases and J lost 1; bases outside the gene matches: 5.

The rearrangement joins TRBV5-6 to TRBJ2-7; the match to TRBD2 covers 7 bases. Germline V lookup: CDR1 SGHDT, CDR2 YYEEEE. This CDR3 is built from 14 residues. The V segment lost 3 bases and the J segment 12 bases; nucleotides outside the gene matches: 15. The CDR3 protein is CASSSPGGGSRLYF. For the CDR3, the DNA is TGTGCCAGCAGCTCCCCGGGGGGTGGATCCAGGTTGTACTTC. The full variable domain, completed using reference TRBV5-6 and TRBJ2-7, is DAGVTQSPTHLIKTRGQQVTLRCSPKSGHDTVSWYQQALGQGPQFIFQYYEEEERQRGNFPDRFSGHQFPNYSSELNVNALLLGDSALYLCASSSPGGGSRLYFGPGTRLTVT.

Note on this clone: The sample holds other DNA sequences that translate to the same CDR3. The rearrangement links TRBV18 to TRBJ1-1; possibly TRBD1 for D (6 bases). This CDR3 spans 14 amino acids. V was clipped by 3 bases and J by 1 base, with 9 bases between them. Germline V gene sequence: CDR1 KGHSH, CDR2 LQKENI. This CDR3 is CASSPRQENTEAFF. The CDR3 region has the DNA TGTGCCAGCTCACCCCGACAGGAGAACACTGAAGCTTTCTTT.

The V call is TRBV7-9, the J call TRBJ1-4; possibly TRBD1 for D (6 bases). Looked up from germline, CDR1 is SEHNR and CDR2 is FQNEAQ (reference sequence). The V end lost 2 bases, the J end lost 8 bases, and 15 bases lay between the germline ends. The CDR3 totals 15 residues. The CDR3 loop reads CASSLWGAVREKLFF. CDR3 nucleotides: TGTGCCAGCAGCTTATGGGGGGCAGTTCGGGAAAAACTGTTTTTT. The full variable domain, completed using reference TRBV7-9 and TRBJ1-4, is DTGVSQNPRHKITKRGQNVTFRCDPISEHNRLYWYRQTLGQGPEFLTYFQNEAQLEKSRLLSDRFSAERPKGSFSTLEIQRTEQGDSAMYLCASSLWGAVREKLFFGSGTQLSVL.

The CDR3 region is CASSALDGYGGDTEAFF. The CDR3 coding sequence is TGTGCCAGCAGTGCCCTGGACGGCTACGGGGGGGACACTGAAGCTTTCTTT. This sequence joins TRBV25-1 and TRBJ1-1; a weak D match, TRBD1 (5 bases). This CDR3 is 17 amino acids long. Germline V gives CDR1 MGHDK, CDR2 SYGVNS. V was shortened by 4 bases and J by 3 bases, with 21 bases between the two germline ends.

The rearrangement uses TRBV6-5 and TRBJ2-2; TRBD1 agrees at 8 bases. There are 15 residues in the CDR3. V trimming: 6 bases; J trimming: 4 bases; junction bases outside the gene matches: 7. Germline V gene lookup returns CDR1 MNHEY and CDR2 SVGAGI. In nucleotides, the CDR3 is TGTGCCAGCAGGATCCAGGGGGCTAGCACCGGGGAGCTGTTTTTT. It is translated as CASRIQGASTGELFF.

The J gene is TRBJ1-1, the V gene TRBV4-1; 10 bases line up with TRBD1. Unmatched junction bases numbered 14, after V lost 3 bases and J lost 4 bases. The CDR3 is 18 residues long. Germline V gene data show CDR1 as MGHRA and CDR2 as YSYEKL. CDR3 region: CASSHLGGQGYSGTEAFF. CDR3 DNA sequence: TGCGCCAGCAGCCATCTAGGGGGACAGGGGTATTCGGGCACTGAAGCTTTCTTT.

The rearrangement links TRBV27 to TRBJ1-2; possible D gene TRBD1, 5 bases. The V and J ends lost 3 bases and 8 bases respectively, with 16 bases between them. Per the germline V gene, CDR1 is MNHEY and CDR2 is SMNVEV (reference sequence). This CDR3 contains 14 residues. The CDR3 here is CASSLQGTLSGYTF. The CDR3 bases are TGTGCCAGCAGTTTGCAGGGAACCCTCTCAGGCTACACCTTC.

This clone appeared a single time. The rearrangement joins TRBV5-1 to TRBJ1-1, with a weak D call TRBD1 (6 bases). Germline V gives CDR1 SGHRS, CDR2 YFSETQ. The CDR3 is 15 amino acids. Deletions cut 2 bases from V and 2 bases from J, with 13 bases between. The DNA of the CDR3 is TGCGCCAGCAGCTTATCGGGGGCGGTAAACACTGAAGCTTTCTTT. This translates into CASSLSGAVNTEAFF.

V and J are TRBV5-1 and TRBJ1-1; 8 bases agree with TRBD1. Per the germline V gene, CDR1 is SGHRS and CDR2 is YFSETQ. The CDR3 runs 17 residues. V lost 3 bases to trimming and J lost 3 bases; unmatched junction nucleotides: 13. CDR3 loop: CASSSGGLMDRDTEAFF. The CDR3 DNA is TGCGCCAGCAGCTCTGGGGGGCTGATGGACAGGGACACTGAAGCTTTCTTT.

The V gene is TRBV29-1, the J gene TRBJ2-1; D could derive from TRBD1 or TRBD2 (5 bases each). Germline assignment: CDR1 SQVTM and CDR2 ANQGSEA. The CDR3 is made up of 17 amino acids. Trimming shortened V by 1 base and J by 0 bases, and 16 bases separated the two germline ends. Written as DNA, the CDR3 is TGCAGCGTTGAAGGGGGACGTCTCCCGAACTCCTACAATGAGCAGTTCTTC. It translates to CSVEGGRLPNSYNEQFF.

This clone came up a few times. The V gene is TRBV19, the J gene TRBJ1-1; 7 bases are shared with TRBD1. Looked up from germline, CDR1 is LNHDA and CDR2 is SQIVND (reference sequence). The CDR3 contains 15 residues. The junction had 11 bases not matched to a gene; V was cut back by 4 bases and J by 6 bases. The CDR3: CASSRGEQGFSEAFF. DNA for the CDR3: TGTGCCAGTAGTAGGGGGGAACAGGGGTTCTCTGAAGCTTTCTTT.

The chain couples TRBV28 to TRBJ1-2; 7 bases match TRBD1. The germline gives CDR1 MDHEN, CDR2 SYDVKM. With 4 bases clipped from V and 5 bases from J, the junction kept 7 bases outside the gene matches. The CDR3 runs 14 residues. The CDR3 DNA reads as TGTGCCAGCAGTTCCCCCGACAGGGTATATGGCTACACCTTC. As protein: CASSSPDRVYGYTF.

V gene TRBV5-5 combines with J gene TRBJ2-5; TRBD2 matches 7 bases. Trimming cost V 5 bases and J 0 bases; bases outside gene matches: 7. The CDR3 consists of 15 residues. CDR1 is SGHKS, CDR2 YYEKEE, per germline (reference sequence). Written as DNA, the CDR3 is TGTGCCAGCAGGGCCTCGGGACTAAACCAAGAGACCCAGTACTTC. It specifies CASRASGLNQETQYF.

In nucleotides, the CDR3 is TGTGCCAGCAGTCACAGGGGAGACACCGGGGAGCTGTTTTTT. This translates into CASSHRGDTGELFF. The chain recombines TRBV6-6 with TRBJ2-2; 7 bases match TRBD1. The J segment lost 3 bases and the V segment lost 5 bases, leaving 3 bases of the junction unmatched. Germline assignment: CDR1 MNHNY and CDR2 SVGAGI (reference sequence). The CDR3 spans 14 residues.

This chain's CDR3 is CASSTPGSMNTEAFF. CDR3 DNA sequence: TGTGCCAGCAGTACGCCAGGGTCCATGAACACTGAAGCTTTCTTT. The genes are TRBV28 and TRBJ1-1; D might be TRBD1 (5 bases). Germline V gene lookup returns CDR1 MDHEN and CDR2 SYDVKM. The germline V and J ends were trimmed by 5 bases and 0 bases, with 13 bases remaining between them. The CDR3 runs to 15 residues. Full variable domain (outside the CDR3, taken from reference TRBV28 and TRBJ1-1): DVKVTQSSRYLVKRTGEKVFLECVQDMDHENMFWYRQDPGLGLRLIYFSYDVKMKEKGDIPEGYSVSREKKERFSLILESASTNQTSMYLCASSTPGSMNTEAFFGQGTRLTVV.

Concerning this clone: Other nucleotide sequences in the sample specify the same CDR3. The CDR3 sequence: CASSSGTASSYEQYF. Here the CDR3 DNA reads TGTGCCAGCAGCTCCGGGACGGCGAGCTCCTACGAGCAGTACTTC. V and J are TRBV7-6 and TRBJ2-7, with D possibly called TRBD1 or TRBD2 (5 bases each). The germline CDR1 and CDR2 sequences are SGHVS and FNYEAQ. V was shortened by 4 bases and J by 0 bases, with 13 bases between the two germline ends. The CDR3 is 15 residues long.

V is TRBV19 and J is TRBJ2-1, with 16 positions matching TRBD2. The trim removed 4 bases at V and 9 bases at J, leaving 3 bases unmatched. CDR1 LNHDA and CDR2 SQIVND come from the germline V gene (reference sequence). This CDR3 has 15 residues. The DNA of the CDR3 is TGTGCCAGTAGTAGGGGACTAGCGGGAGGGGGTGAGCAGTTCTTC. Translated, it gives CASSRGLAGGGEQFF.

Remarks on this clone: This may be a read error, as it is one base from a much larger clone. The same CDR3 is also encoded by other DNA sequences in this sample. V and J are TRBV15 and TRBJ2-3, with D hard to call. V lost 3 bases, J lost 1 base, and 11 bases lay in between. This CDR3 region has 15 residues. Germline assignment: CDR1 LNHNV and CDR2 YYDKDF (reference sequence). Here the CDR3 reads CATSSPVSGTDTQYF. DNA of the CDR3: TGTGCCACCAGCAGTCCGGTGTCGGGCACAGATACGCAGTATTTT.

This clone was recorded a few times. The CDR3, as DNA: TGTGCCTACATCCCCTTTGCAGGGTACTTGGCTCGCGGCTACACCTTC. Its protein product is CAYIPFAGYLARGYTF. V gene TRBV2 combines with J gene TRBJ1-2, with D possibly matching TRBD1 (5 bases). Between the trimmed V and J ends, which lost 11 bases and 8 bases, there was a span of 30 bases. Germline V lookup: CDR1 SNHLY, CDR2 FYNNEI. CDR3 length: 16 amino acids.

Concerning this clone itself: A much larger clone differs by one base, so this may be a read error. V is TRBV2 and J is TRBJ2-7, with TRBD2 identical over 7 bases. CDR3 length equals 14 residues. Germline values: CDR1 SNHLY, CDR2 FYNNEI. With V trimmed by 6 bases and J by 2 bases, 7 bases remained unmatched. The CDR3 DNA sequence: TGTGCCAGCAGGTGGGTTAGCGGGCCCTACGAGCAGTACTTC. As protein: CASRWVSGPYEQYF.

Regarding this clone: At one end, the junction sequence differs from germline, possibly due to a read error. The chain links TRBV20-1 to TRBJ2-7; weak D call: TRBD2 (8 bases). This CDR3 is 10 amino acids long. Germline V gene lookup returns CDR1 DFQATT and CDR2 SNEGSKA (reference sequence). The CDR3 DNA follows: TGCAGTGCTAAGGGGGCCGGGGGGGACTTC. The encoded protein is CSAKGAGGDF.

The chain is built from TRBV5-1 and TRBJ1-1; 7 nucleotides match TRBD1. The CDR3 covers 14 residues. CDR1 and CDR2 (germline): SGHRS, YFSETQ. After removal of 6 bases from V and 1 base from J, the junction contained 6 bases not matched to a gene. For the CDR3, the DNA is TGCGCCAGCACCCAGGGGGACAAGAACACTGAAGCTTTCTTT. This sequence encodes CASTQGDKNTEAFF.

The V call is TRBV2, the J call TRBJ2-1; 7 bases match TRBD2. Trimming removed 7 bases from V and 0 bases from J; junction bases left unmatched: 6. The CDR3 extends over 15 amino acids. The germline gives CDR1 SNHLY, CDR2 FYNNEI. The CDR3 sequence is CASKTGGSSYNEQFF. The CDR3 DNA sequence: TGTGCCAGCAAAACAGGCGGGAGCTCCTACAATGAGCAGTTCTTC.